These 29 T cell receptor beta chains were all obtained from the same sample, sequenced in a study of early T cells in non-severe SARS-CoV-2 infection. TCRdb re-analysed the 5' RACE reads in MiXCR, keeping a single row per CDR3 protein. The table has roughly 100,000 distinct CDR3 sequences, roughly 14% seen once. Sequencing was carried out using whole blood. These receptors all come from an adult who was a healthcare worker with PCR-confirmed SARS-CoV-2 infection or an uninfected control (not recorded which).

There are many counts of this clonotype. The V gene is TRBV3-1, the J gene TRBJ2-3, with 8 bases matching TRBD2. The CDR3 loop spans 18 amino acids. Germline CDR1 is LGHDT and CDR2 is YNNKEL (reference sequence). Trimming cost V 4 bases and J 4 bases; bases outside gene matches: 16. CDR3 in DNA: TGTGCCAGCAGCCCGGGAGTGAGCGGGAGCGAACCTTCAGATACGCAGTATTTT. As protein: CASSPGVSGSEPSDTQYF.

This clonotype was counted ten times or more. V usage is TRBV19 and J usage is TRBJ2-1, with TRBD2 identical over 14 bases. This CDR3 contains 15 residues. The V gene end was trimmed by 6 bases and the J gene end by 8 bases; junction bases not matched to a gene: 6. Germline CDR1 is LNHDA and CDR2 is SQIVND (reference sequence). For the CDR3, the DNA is TGTGCCAGTAGCACGACTAGCGGGAGGGCCGATGAGCAGTTCTTC. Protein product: CASSTTSGRADEQFF.

CDR3 sequence reads: CASSFPDREQFF. The CDR3 DNA reads TGTGCCAGCAGCTTCCCAGACCGTGAGCAGTTCTTC. The chain joins TRBV7-9 to TRBJ2-1; D gene uncertain. Trimming took 3 bases from V and 9 from J, leaving 9 bases between them. The CDR3 is made up of 12 amino acids. Germline CDR1 reads SEHNR; CDR2 reads FQNEAQ (reference sequence).

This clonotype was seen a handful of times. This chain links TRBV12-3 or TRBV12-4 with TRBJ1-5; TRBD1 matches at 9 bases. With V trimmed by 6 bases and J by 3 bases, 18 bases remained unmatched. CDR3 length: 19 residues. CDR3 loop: CASSQYIPGQGPLNQPQHF. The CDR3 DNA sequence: TGTGCCAGCAGCCAATATATCCCGGGACAGGGACCCCTCAATCAGCCCCAGCATTTT.

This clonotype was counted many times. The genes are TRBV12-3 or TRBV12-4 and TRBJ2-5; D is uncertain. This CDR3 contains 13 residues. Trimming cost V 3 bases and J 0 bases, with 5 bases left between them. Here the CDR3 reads CASSFDYQETQYF. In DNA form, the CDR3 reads TGTGCCAGCAGTTTCGACTACCAAGAGACCCAGTACTTC.

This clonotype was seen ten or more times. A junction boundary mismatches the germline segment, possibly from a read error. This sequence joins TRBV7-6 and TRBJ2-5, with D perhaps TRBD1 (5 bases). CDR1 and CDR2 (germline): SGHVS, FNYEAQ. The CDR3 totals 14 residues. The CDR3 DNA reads TGTGCCAGCAGCTTAGACAGGCTTGAAGACACCCAGTACTTC. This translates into CASSLDRLEDTQYF.

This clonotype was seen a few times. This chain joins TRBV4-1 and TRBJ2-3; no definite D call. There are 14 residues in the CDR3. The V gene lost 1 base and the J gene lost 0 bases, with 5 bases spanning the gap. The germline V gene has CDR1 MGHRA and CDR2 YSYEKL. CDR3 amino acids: CASSQAQSTDTQYF. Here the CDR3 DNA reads TGCGCCAGCAGCCAAGCCCAGAGCACAGATACGCAGTATTTT.

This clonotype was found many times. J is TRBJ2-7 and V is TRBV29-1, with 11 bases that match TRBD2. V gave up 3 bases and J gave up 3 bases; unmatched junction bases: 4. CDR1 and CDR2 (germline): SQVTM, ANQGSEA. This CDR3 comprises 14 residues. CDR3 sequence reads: CSVDTSGSSYEQYF. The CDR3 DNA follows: TGCAGCGTTGACACTAGCGGGAGCAGCTACGAGCAGTACTTC.

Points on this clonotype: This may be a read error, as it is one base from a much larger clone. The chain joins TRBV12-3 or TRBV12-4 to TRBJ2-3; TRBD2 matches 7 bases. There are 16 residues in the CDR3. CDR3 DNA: TGTGCCGGCAGCGTCACGCTAGCGGCCTTCACAGATACGCAGTATTTT. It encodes CAGSVTLAAFTDTQYF.

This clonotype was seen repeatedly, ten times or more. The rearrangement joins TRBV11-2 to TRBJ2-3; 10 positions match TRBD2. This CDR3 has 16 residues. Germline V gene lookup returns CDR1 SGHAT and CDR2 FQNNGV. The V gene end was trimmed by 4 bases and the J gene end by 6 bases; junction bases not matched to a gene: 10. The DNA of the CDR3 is TGTGCCAGCAGCTATACTCTAGCGGGAGTATTGGATACGCAGTATTTT. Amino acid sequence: CASSYTLAGVLDTQYF.

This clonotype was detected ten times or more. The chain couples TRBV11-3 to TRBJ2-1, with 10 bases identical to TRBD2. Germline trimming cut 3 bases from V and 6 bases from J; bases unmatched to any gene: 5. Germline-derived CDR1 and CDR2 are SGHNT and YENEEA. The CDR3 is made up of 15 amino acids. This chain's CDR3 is CASSFGTSELNEQFF. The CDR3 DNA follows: TGTGCCAGCAGCTTTGGGACTAGCGAGCTCAATGAGCAGTTCTTC.

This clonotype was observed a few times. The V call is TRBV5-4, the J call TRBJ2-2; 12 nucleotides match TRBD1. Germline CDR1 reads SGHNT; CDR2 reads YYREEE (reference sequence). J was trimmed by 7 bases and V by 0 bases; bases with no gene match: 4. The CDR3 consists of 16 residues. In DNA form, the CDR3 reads TGTGCCAGCAGCTTGGAGGGACAGGGGGCCGGCGGGGAGCTGTTTTTT. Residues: CASSLEGQGAGGELFF. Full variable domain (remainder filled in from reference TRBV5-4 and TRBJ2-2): ETGVTQSPTHLIKTRGQQVTLRCSSQSGHNTVSWYQQALGQGPQFIFQYYREEENGRGNFPPRFSGLQFPNYSSELNVNALELDDSALYLCASSLEGQGAGGELFFGEGSRLTVL.

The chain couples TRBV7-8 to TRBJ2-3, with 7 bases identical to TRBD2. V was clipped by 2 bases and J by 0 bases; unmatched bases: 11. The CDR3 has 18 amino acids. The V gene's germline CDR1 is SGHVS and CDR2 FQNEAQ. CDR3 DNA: TGTGCCAGCAGCTTACCGGCGGGAGCACATCCTAGCACAGATACGCAGTATTTT. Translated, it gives CASSLPAGAHPSTDTQYF.

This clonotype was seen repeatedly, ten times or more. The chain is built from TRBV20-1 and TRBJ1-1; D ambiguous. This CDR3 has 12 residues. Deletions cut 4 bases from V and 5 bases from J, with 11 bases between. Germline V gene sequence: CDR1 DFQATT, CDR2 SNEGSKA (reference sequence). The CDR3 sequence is CSAKMRETEAFF. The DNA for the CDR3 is TGCAGTGCTAAGATGAGGGAAACTGAAGCTTTCTTT.

The CDR3: CASRQTSGRMGQETQYF. CDR3 bases: TGTGCCAGCAGACAAACTAGCGGGAGAATGGGCCAAGAGACCCAGTACTTC. The chain has TRBV5-5 and TRBJ2-5; TRBD2 matches at 11 bases. The V and J ends lost 5 bases and 1 base, in that order; junction bases with no gene match: 10. The CDR3 runs to 17 residues. Germline CDR1 SGHKS, CDR2 YYEKEE (reference sequence).

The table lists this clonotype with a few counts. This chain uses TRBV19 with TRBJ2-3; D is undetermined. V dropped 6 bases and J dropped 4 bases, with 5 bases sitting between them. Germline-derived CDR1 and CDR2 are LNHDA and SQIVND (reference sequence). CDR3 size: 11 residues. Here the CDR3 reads CASRLADTQYF. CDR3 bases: TGTGCCAGTAGATTGGCAGATACGCAGTATTTT.

CDR3 in amino acids: CSARGSAEQFF. CDR3 DNA sequence: TGCAGTGCTAGAGGCAGCGCTGAGCAGTTCTTC. The genes are TRBV20-1 and TRBJ2-1; no clear D gene. The germline V gene has CDR1 DFQATT and CDR2 SNEGSKA (reference sequence). The germline V and J ends were trimmed by 1 base and 9 bases, with 7 bases remaining between them. This CDR3 has 11 residues.

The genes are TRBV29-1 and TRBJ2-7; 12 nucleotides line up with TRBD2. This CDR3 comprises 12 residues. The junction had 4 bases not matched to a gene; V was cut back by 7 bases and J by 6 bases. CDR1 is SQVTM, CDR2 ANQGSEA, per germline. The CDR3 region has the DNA TGCAGCGCCGGGACTAGCGGGCTCGAGCAGTACTTC. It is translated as CSAGTSGLEQYF.

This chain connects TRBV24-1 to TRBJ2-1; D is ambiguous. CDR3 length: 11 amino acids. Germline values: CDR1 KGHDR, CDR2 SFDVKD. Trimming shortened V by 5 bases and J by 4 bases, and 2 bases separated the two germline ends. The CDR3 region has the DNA TGTGCCACCAGTGTATACAATGAGCAGTTCTTC. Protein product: CATSVYNEQFF.

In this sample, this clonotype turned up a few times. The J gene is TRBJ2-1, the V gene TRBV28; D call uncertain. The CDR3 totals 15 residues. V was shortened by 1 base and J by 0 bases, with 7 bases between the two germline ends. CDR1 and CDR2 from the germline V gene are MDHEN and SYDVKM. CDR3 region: CASSLFSSSYNEQFF. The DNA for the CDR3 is TGTGCCAGCAGTTTATTTTCGAGCTCCTACAATGAGCAGTTCTTC.

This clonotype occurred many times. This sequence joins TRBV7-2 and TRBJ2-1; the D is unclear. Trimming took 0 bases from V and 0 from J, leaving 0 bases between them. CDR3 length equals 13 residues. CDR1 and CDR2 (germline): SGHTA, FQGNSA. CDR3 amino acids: CASSLASYNEQFF. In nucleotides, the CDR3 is TGTGCCAGCAGCTTAGCCTCCTACAATGAGCAGTTCTTC.

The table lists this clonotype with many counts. CDR3 sequence reads: CSVERRQGGEQYF. The CDR3, as DNA: TGCAGCGTTGAGAGGAGACAGGGCGGGGAGCAGTACTTC. The chain recombines TRBV29-1 with TRBJ2-7; TRBD1 aligns across 7 bases. The CDR3 length is 13 residues. After removal of 3 bases from V and 7 bases from J, the junction contained 9 bases not matched to a gene. In germline, CDR1 is SQVTM, CDR2 ANQGSEA.

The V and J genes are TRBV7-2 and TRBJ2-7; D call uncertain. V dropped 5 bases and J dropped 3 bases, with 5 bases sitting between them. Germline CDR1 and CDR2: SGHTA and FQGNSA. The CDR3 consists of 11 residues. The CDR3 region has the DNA TGTGCCAGCAGCCGAAACTACGAGCAGTACTTC. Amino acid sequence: CASSRNYEQYF.

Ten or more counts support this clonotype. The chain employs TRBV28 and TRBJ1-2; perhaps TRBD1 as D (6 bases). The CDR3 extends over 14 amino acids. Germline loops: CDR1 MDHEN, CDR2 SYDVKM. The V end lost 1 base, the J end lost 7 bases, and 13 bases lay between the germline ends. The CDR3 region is CASSLSGEGGGYTF. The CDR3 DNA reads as TGTGCCAGCAGTTTATCAGGGGAGGGCGGTGGCTACACCTTC.

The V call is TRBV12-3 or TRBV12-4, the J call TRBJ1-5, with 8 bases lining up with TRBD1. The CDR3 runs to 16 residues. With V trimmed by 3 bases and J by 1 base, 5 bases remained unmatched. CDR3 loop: CASSLPGTGSNQPQHF. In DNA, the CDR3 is TGTGCCAGCAGTTTGCCCGGGACAGGCAGCAATCAGCCCCAGCATTTT.

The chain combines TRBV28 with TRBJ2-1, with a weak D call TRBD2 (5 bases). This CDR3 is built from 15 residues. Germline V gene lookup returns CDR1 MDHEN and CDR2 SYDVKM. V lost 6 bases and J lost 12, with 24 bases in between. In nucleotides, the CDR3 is TGTGCCAGCAGACAAACCAACGCGATTAGCGATAGGCAGTTCTTC. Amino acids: CASRQTNAISDRQFF. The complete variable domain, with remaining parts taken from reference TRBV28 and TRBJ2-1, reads DVKVTQSSRYLVKRTGEKVFLECVQDMDHENMFWYRQDPGLGLRLIYFSYDVKMKEKGDIPEGYSVSREKKERFSLILESASTNQTSMYLCASRQTNAISDRQFFGPGTRLTVL.

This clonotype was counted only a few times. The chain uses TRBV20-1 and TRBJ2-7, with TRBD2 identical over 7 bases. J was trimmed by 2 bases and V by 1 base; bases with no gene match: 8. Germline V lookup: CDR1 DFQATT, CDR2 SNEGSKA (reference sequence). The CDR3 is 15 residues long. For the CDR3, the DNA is TGCAGTGCTAGAGGAGAGAGCGGGGTCCCCTACGAGCAGTACTTC. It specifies CSARGESGVPYEQYF.

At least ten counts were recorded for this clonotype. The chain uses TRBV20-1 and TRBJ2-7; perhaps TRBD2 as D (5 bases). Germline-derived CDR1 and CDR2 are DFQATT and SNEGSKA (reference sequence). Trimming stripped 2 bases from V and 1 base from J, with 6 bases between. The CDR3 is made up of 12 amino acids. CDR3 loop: CSARRGSYEQYF. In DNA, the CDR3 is TGCAGTGCTAGACGGGGTTCCTACGAGCAGTACTTC.

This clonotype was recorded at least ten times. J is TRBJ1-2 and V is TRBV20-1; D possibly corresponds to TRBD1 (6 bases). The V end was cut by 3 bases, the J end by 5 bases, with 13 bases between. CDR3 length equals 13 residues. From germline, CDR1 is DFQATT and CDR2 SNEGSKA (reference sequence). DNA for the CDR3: TGCAGTGCTAGGACAGGACAAGGATATGGCTACACCTTC. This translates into CSARTGQGYGYTF.